The T cell receptor beta chain under discussion was sequenced for a study of T cells in Graves' hyperthyroidism and ophthalmopathy (dated by TCRdb to between 2018 and 2021). As for the study more broadly: Peripheral blood samples were taken at the time of initial diagnosis, prior to any treatment. Thyroid tissue and blood T-cell repertoires from six Graves' hyperthyroidism patients were also compared in the study. Prospective prediction of ophthalmopathy was tested in an independent validation cohort consisting of 18 hyperthyroidism patients and approximately 16 patients who later progressed to ophthalmopathy. After sampling, hyperthyroidism patients received methimazole starting at 30 mg daily, and ophthalmopathy patients received high-dose intravenous methylprednisolone. The paper reports TCR Vbeta CDR3 sequencing of 140 or so peripheral blood samples: 43 ophthalmopathy, roughly 74 hyperthyroidism and 17 progressor patients. A discovery cohort of around 98 patients, 43 with Graves' ophthalmopathy and 57 with stable Graves' hyperthyroidism, was used to find distinguishing TCR V-J signatures. The approximately 90 discovery patients were divided at random into training and test sets in a 7:3 ratio. On the study overall, not on this receptor specifically: Ophthalmopathy was separated from stable hyperthyroidism by a 13 V-J signature model, with 87.88% sensitivity and about 84% specificity obtained in cross-validation and 80%/75% obtained in testing. Most expanded thyroid clonotypes (frequency above 0.001) were also detected in blood, a finding suggesting that blood repertoires may reflect thyroid immune responses. In validation, progression to ophthalmopathy was predicted by the model with approximately 67% sensitivity and 72% to 80% specificity, a median of 6.5 months before onset. Sample size was not statistically predetermined, and blinding of investigators to group allocation was not performed.

Including the terminal cysteine and phenylalanine, the CDR3 comprises 14 residues. Only the CDR3 DNA is retained, 42 bases long and in frame from the first base. V loses 2 bases, J loses 3 bases, and the germline ends lie 12 bases apart. CDR1 and CDR2, per the germline V gene, are SGHRS and YFSETQ. A note on this clonotype: Which antigen it targets is not known. Base-call qualities are not available, and no considerably larger clone is one nucleotide away.

Amplification of TCR beta CDR3 regions was carried out from RNA transcripts. The TCR CDR3 was subjected to a first round of RT-PCR using the HTBI primer set and the Qiagen OneStep RT-PCR kit. The libraries were constructed in a second round of multiplex PCR and then size-selected and purified. Sequencing of the libraries was done on an Illumina HiSeq2000 using paired-end 100 bp reads. On the study's bioinformatics: SOAPnuke was used to process the raw data, throwing out any read that contained adapters or uncalled bases, had a mean Phred below 15, or lacked an exact constant-primer or identifier match. High-quality paired reads were merged with COPE v1.2.5, and unique nucleotide sequences were defined as clonotypes. Clonotypes were aligned to IMGT TRBV, TRBD and TRBJ reference segments using MiTCR v1.1. The analysis included only V-J combinations with a frequency above 0.0001, which together covered 99.2% of the repertoires. A TCS score was defined as the ratio of F50 (clonal expansion) to E x V (chaos), with BLOSUM62-based TCRdist applied between CDR3 peptides within each V-J. Welch's t-statistics and random forest reduced roughly 540 V-J features to roughly 13, which were used in a naive Bayes classifier (R e1071). TCRdb applied fastp at Q25 and MiXCR to the public reads, then kept only in-frame beta chains. Duplicate CDR3 protein sequences are folded into a single record with the most common DNA and genes. What appears here as the V and J calls and clone size reflects TCRdb's work, not the paper's. The sample table shows about 500,000 distinct CDR3 sequences, and around 16% are seen once. The ten top clones hold 25% to 30% of the sample.

Ophthalmopathy patients had moderately to severely active disease, Clinical Activity Score of at least 3, NOSPECS grade of at least 4, and duration under 3 months. The study excluded patients with uncontrolled infections, other autoimmune diseases, pregnancy or lactation. Diagnoses were based on clinical symptoms, serum thyroxine and TRAb, thyroid ultrasound and orbital computed tomography. Ficoll-Paque density gradient centrifugation was used to isolate PBMCs from around 10 ml of fresh peripheral blood. Total RNA was extracted using Trizol reagent, and RNA quality was assessed on an Agilent 2100 Bioanalyzer.

This receptor chain uses TRBV5-1 and TRBJ2-7; a weak D assignment points to TRBD1 (6 bases agree). Sequencing was performed on blood. The sequence was obtained from a woman younger than 45 with Graves' ophthalmopathy. The CDR3 here reads CASSLSWTDYEQYF. The DNA is TGCGCCAGCAGCTTATCATGGACAGACTACGAGCAGTACTTC.